This entry lists 22 T cell receptor beta chains sequenced from one sample in a study of cytotoxic CD8 clonotypes in ibrutinib-treated CLL. Assay: immunoSEQ multiplex PCR; the TCRdb copy retains only in-frame clones and omits some. Found here are over 110,000 clones, more than 85% of them singletons; the top ten hold 11%. The material was PBMCs, obtained after 12 months of ibrutinib treatment. These receptors came from a human donor with chronic lymphocytic leukemia.

The chain joins TRBV27 to TRBJ1-5; D perhaps matches TRBD1 (6 bases). The CDR3 has 16 residues. CDR1 is MNHEY and CDR2 is SMNVEV in the germline V gene (reference sequence). V was pared by 4 bases and J by 0 bases, with 13 bases between. The CDR3 loop is CASSSLTGYSNQPQHF. Written as DNA, the CDR3 is TGTGCCAGCAGTTCCCTGACAGGATATAGCAATCAGCCCCAGCATTTT.

As concerns this clone: Other DNA sequences in the sample encode the same CDR3. The chain links TRBV2 to TRBJ2-7, with 9 nucleotides matching TRBD1. CDR3 length equals 13 residues. J gave up 2 bases and V 6 bases, and 2 bases lay outside the gene matches. Germline CDR1 and CDR2: SNHLY and FYNNEI. The CDR3 nucleotides read TGTGCCAGCAGCCGGGACAGGGCCTACGAGCAGTACTTC. This sequence encodes CASSRDRAYEQYF.

The rearrangement uses TRBV28 and TRBJ1-4; D may be TRBD1 (6 bases). Germline V gives CDR1 MDHEN, CDR2 SYDVKM. The CDR3 contains 12 residues. Trimming left V 5 bases short and J 8 bases short, with 9 bases between. The CDR3 spells CASSRGAEKLFF. In DNA form, the CDR3 reads TGTGCCAGCAGTAGGGGGGCCGAAAAACTGTTTTTT.

The chain employs TRBV6-1 and TRBJ1-4; 10 bases match TRBD1. With V trimmed by 2 bases and J by 8 bases, 5 bases remained unmatched. This CDR3 has 15 residues. Germline-derived CDR1 and CDR2 are MNHNS and SASEGT. CDR3 coding DNA: TGTGCCAGCAGTGAACCGGGACAGGGGAAGGAAAAACTGTTTTTT. Amino acid sequence: CASSEPGQGKEKLFF.

This clone was recorded only once. The chain links TRBV4-3 to TRBJ2-7, with D possibly being TRBD2 (6 bases). Between the trimmed V and J ends, which lost 3 bases and 1 base, there was a span of 13 bases. The CDR3 loop spans 15 amino acids. Germline CDR1 is LGHNA and CDR2 is YSLEER. The CDR3 DNA is TGCGCCAGCAGCCACGGGACTGGGGGATCCTACGAGCAGTACTTC. Protein product: CASSHGTGGSYEQYF.

The V and J genes are TRBV28 and TRBJ2-7, with 8 bases matching TRBD1. Germline V gene lookup returns CDR1 MDHEN and CDR2 SYDVKM. The CDR3 has 14 amino acids. Unmatched junction bases numbered 10, after V lost 8 bases and J lost 4 bases. CDR3 DNA: TGTGCCAGCGTTTCTGAGACAGGGGTATACGAGCAGTACTTC. Amino acid sequence: CASVSETGVYEQYF. The full variable domain, in which reference TRBV28 and TRBJ2-7 provide the parts outside the CDR3, is DVKVTQSSRYLVKRTGEKVFLECVQDMDHENMFWYRQDPGLGLRLIYFSYDVKMKEKGDIPEGYSVSREKKERFSLILESASTNQTSMYLCASVSETGVYEQYFGPGTRLTVT.

The rearrangement joins TRBV5-8 to TRBJ2-7, with D unresolved. CDR3 length: 10 residues. Trimming stripped 2 bases from V and 4 bases from J, with 1 base between. Germline V gene sequence: CDR1 SGHTS, CDR2 YDEGEE. The CDR3 loop is CASSFYEQYF. CDR3 coding DNA: TGTGCCAGCAGCTTTTACGAGCAGTACTTC.

This sequence joins TRBV5-1 and TRBJ2-7; TRBD1 matches at 8 bases. J lost 7 bases, V lost 4 bases, and 13 bases had no gene match. The CDR3 length is 15 residues. CDR1 is SGHRS, CDR2 YFSETQ, per germline. CDR3 sequence reads: CASSLTGTGHLEQYF. The CDR3 coding sequence is TGCGCCAGCAGCCTCACCGGGACAGGCCACTTAGAGCAGTACTTC.

The rearrangement links TRBV4-3 to TRBJ2-3; the match to TRBD2 covers 8 bases. The junction had 9 bases not matched to a gene; V was cut back by 4 bases and J by 0 bases. Per the germline V gene, CDR1 is LGHNA and CDR2 is YSLEER. The CDR3 is 17 residues long. In nucleotides, the CDR3 is TGCGCCAGCAGCCCATCCGGGACTAGAACTAGCACAGATACGCAGTATTTT. Translated: CASSPSGTRTSTDTQYF.

This chain connects TRBV30 to TRBJ2-3; 8 bases align to TRBD2. CDR1 and CDR2 (germline): GTSNPN, SVGIG (reference sequence). The CDR3 spans 15 residues. Trimming removed 5 bases from V and 2 bases from J; junction bases left unmatched: 9. CDR3 in amino acids: CAWAPGLVFTDTQYF. CDR3 DNA sequence: TGTGCCTGGGCACCGGGACTAGTTTTCACAGATACGCAGTATTTT. Together with reference TRBV30 and TRBJ2-3, the CDR3 gives the full variable domain: SQTIHQWPATLVQPVGSPLSLECTVEGTSNPNLYWYRQAAGRGLQLLFYSVGIGQISSEVPQNLSASRPQDRQFILSSKKLLLSDSGFYLCAWAPGLVFTDTQYFGPGTRLTVL.

This sequence joins TRBV19 and TRBJ2-7; D possibly matches TRBD1 or TRBD2 (5 bases each). The V end was cut by 7 bases, the J end by 0 bases, with 16 bases between. CDR1 and CDR2 (germline): LNHDA, SQIVND (reference sequence). CDR3 size: 15 residues. CDR3 coding DNA: TGTGCCAGTACCCCGAGGGGCGGAAGCTCCTACGAGCAGTACTTC. Protein: CASTPRGGSSYEQYF.

The chain combines TRBV19 with TRBJ2-3; TRBD2 matches at 12 bases. J lost 2 bases, V lost 5 bases, and 8 bases had no gene match. This CDR3 is 17 amino acids long. CDR1 LNHDA and CDR2 SQIVND come from the germline V gene (reference sequence). The CDR3 nucleotides are TGTGCCAGTAGTCCGCGACTAGCGGGGGTCGACACAGATACGCAGTATTTT. This sequence encodes CASSPRLAGVDTDTQYF.

This chain joins TRBV30 and TRBJ1-1; D not resolved. V was shortened by 1 base and J by 5 bases, with 11 bases between the two germline ends. There are 13 residues in the CDR3. Germline V CDR1 and CDR2: GTSNPN, SVGIG (reference sequence). The CDR3 DNA reads TGTGCCTGGAGTGACCGAGATGGGACTGAAGCTTTCTTT. It codes for CAWSDRDGTEAFF. Variable domain in full (rest from reference TRBV30 and TRBJ1-1): SQTIHQWPATLVQPVGSPLSLECTVEGTSNPNLYWYRQAAGRGLQLLFYSVGIGQISSEVPQNLSASRPQDRQFILSSKKLLLSDSGFYLCAWSDRDGTEAFFGQGTRLTVV.

The V and J genes are TRBV7-2 and TRBJ1-4; possibly TRBD1 for D (6 bases). The germline gives CDR1 SGHTA, CDR2 FQGNSA. The CDR3 runs 14 residues. V lost 5 bases to trimming and J lost 6 bases, with 13 bases between them. CDR3 in DNA: TGTGCCAGCAGCCCGAGACGACAGGATGAAAAACTGTTTTTT. Translating it yields CASSPRRQDEKLFF.

The chain has TRBV5-4 and TRBJ2-6; possibly TRBD1 for D (5 bases). Trimming took off 4 bases at V and 3 bases at J, with 17 bases between the two ends. Per germline, CDR1 SGHNT and CDR2 YYREEE (reference sequence). The CDR3 covers 17 residues. The CDR3 DNA reads as TGTGCCAGCAGCCAAGGACACGGTGGGGTTGGGGCCAACGTCCTGACTTTC. Its translation is CASSQGHGGVGANVLTF.

This sequence joins TRBV28 and TRBJ1-2; D gene ambiguous. Per germline, CDR1 MDHEN and CDR2 SYDVKM. V was cut by 5 bases and J by 7 bases, with 17 bases left in between. The CDR3 spans 14 residues. In DNA form, the CDR3 reads TGTGCCAGCAGTACAAGACCCGACTCCAGTGGCTACACCTTC. The encoded protein is CASSTRPDSSGYTF.

The rearrangement uses TRBV19 and TRBJ1-1; D is possibly TRBD1 (5 bases). V gave up 7 bases and J gave up 11 bases, with 20 bases separating them. Germline CDR1 and CDR2: LNHDA and SQIVND (reference sequence). This CDR3 has 13 residues. The CDR3 sequence: CASTPKMGGVAFF. The DNA for the CDR3 is TGTGCCAGTACCCCCAAAATGGGGGGGGTGGCTTTCTTT.

The genes are TRBV18 and TRBJ2-7, with D perhaps matching TRBD2 (6 bases). Trimming took off 4 bases at V and 6 bases at J, with 16 bases between the two ends. The CDR3 consists of 14 residues. The germline gives CDR1 KGHSH, CDR2 LQKENI. CDR3 sequence (DNA): TGTGCCAGCTCACAACTAGCTCGGGGACGCGAGCAGTACTTC. It codes for CASSQLARGREQYF.

V usage is TRBV30 and J usage is TRBJ1-2; tentatively, D is TRBD1 (5 bases). Germline CDR1 and CDR2: GTSNPN and SVGIG (reference sequence). V gave up 0 bases and J gave up 6 bases, with 11 bases separating them. The CDR3 consists of 13 residues. CDR3 sequence reads: CAWSVDSGDGYTF. The CDR3 bases are TGTGCCTGGAGTGTAGACAGCGGGGATGGCTACACCTTC. The variable domain in full, with the rest retrieved from reference TRBV30 and TRBJ1-2, is SQTIHQWPATLVQPVGSPLSLECTVEGTSNPNLYWYRQAAGRGLQLLFYSVGIGQISSEVPQNLSASRPQDRQFILSSKKLLLSDSGFYLCAWSVDSGDGYTFGSGTRLTVV.

The chain employs TRBV10-3 and TRBJ2-7; 11 nucleotides line up with TRBD2. Unmatched junction bases numbered 9, after V lost 6 bases and J lost 5 bases. The germline V gene encodes CDR1 ENHRY and CDR2 SYGVKD. The length of the CDR3 is 15 residues. The CDR3 DNA is TGTGCCATCAGCCGACCGACTAGCGGGAAGGACGAGCAGTACTTC. It is translated as CAISRPTSGKDEQYF.

The chain links TRBV4-1 to TRBJ2-7, with a possible D match to TRBD2 (6 bases). V was pared by 0 bases and J by 3 bases, with 12 bases between. This CDR3 has 15 residues. Germline CDR1 and CDR2: MGHRA and YSYEKL. The CDR3 loop reads CASSQEPGEVYEQYF. CDR3 nucleotide sequence: TGCGCCAGCAGCCAAGAGCCCGGGGAGGTCTACGAGCAGTACTTC.

This rearrangement joins TRBV7-8 to TRBJ1-5, with 7 positions matching TRBD1. The CDR3 covers 16 residues. Germline loops: CDR1 SGHVS, CDR2 FQNEAQ. J was trimmed by 4 bases and V by 3 bases; bases with no gene match: 9. The CDR3 sequence: CASSFPEGGANQPQHF. The CDR3 nucleotides are TGTGCCAGCAGCTTCCCCGAAGGGGGCGCGAATCAGCCCCAGCATTTT.